Below, 23 T cell receptor beta chains from the same sample are listed, as sequenced in a study of shared clonotypes between healthy human individuals. Naive CD8 cells were CD45RO-negative, positively selected for CCR7, excluding terminally differentiated effector memory CD45RA+ cells. Produced via immunoSEQ multiplex PCR; TCRdb's table is partial and in-frame only. The data show around 2,000,000 clones, approximately 94% seen once. The sample taken for sequencing was naive CD8+ T cells from PBMCs. The origin of the receptors is a man aged 18 to 30 in good health. Some clones in this sample may be carry-over from other donors' samples.

The chain joins TRBV19 to TRBJ2-1; D unclear. Trimming left V 3 bases short and J 5 bases short, with 14 bases between. CDR3 length: 15 amino acids. Germline-derived CDR1 and CDR2 are LNHDA and SQIVND (reference sequence). CDR3 residues: CASSILENRDNEQFF. The DNA of the CDR3 is TGTGCCAGTAGTATCTTGGAAAACAGAGACAATGAGCAGTTCTTC.

This chain joins TRBV20-1 and TRBJ2-1; no definite D call. The CDR3 has 11 amino acids. Germline values: CDR1 DFQATT, CDR2 SNEGSKA (reference sequence). V was cut by 3 bases and J by 4 bases, with 4 bases left in between. The CDR3 nucleotides read TGCAGTGCTAGTCGTTACAATGAGCAGTTCTTC. Protein sequence: CSASRYNEQFF.

The chain carries TRBV6-6 and TRBJ2-7; D might be TRBD2 (6 bases). V was pared by 0 bases and J by 2 bases, with 14 bases between. Germline V gives CDR1 MNHNY, CDR2 SVGAGI (reference sequence). The CDR3 has 16 residues. DNA for the CDR3: TGTGCCAGCAGTTACTCGGAGGTAATAGCGGCCTACGAGCAGTACTTC. Translated: CASSYSEVIAAYEQYF.

The V gene is TRBV27, the J gene TRBJ2-1, with 10 bases matching TRBD2. Germline trimming cut 5 bases from V and 6 bases from J; bases unmatched to any gene: 7. The CDR3 runs to 15 residues. Germline V gene data show CDR1 as MNHEY and CDR2 as SMNVEV (reference sequence). CDR3: CASSILAGGTNEQFF. CDR3 nucleotides: TGTGCCAGCAGTATATTAGCGGGAGGTACCAATGAGCAGTTCTTC.

The chain combines TRBV6-6 with TRBJ2-1; weak D call: TRBD2 (5 bases). The ends were cut back, 11 bases at V and 3 bases at J, with 23 bases in the middle. CDR3 length: 16 amino acids. The germline V gene encodes CDR1 MNHNY and CDR2 SVGAGI (reference sequence). The CDR3 protein is CAAGRTPEGHYNEQFF. For the CDR3, the DNA is TGTGCCGCCGGCCGCACTCCCGAGGGCCACTACAATGAGCAGTTCTTC.

The CDR3 region is CASSPRITDTQYF. The CDR3 DNA sequence: TGTGCCAGCAGTCCGAGGATCACAGATACGCAGTATTTT. The V gene is TRBV27, the J gene TRBJ2-3; D not resolved. Germline-derived CDR1 and CDR2 are MNHEY and SMNVEV (reference sequence). V was clipped by 5 bases and J by 2 bases, with 8 bases between them. The CDR3 runs 13 residues.

The chain couples TRBV6-1 to TRBJ2-7; TRBD2 agrees at 9 bases. The V and J ends lost 1 base and 4 bases, in that order; junction bases with no gene match: 14. Germline V gene data show CDR1 as MNHNS and CDR2 as SASEGT. The length of the CDR3 is 18 residues. CDR3 coding DNA: TGTGCCAGCAGTGAAGATTTAGTGGGTCTAGCGGGACTTTACGAGCAGTACTTC. This encodes CASSEDLVGLAGLYEQYF.

V and J are TRBV11-2 and TRBJ1-1; unclear D gene. The germline CDR1 and CDR2 sequences are SGHAT and FQNNGV. This CDR3 region has 14 residues. V was cut by 1 base and J by 6 bases, with 12 bases left in between. The CDR3 DNA reads as TGTGCCAGCAGCTTAGGGGGAGGCAGCCCTGAAGCTTTCTTT. Its translation: CASSLGGGSPEAFF.

This chain links TRBV5-8 with TRBJ2-7; D tentatively reads TRBD1 or TRBD2 (5 bases each). The CDR3 covers 17 residues. V shed 0 bases and J shed 3 bases, with 19 bases lying between them. The germline gives CDR1 SGHTS, CDR2 YDEGEE. The chain's CDR3 is CASSLARENAPLYEQYF. The CDR3 DNA follows: TGTGCCAGCAGCTTGGCCAGGGAGAACGCCCCACTCTACGAGCAGTACTTC.

This chain joins TRBV5-1 and TRBJ1-2; D not resolved. This CDR3 comprises 15 residues. Trimming cost V 1 base and J 5 bases, with 15 bases left between them. CDR1 and CDR2 (germline): SGHRS, YFSETQ. As DNA, the CDR3 is TGCGCCAGCAGCTTGTCCGCAGGAGTAGAGTATGGCTACACCTTC. It is translated as CASSLSAGVEYGYTF.

The J gene is TRBJ1-5, the V gene TRBV6-1, with TRBD1 as a possible D gene (5 bases). The germline V gene has CDR1 MNHNS and CDR2 SASEGT. The ends were cut back, 5 bases at V and 7 bases at J, with 12 bases in the middle. This CDR3 has 13 residues. The CDR3 DNA follows: TGTGCCAGCAGTAACCTGGGGGAACAGCCCCAGCATTTT. As protein: CASSNLGEQPQHF.

This clone was counted once. The DNA for the CDR3 is TGTGCCAGCAGGGAGACAAACACCGGGGAGCTGTTTTTT. This translates into CASRETNTGELFF. The chain has TRBV9 and TRBJ2-2; no firm D call. Trimming removed 5 bases at V and 2 bases at J, with 7 bases between. Germline CDR1 and CDR2: SGDLS and YYNGEE. The CDR3 has 13 residues.

The chain recombines TRBV9 with TRBJ2-2; 7 nucleotides match TRBD1. This CDR3 spans 16 amino acids. Germline V gene data show CDR1 as SGDLS and CDR2 as YYNGEE. The V gene end was trimmed by 5 bases and the J gene end by 2 bases; junction bases not matched to a gene: 9. CDR3 loop: CASSLHRDRNTGELFF. The CDR3 DNA sequence: TGTGCCAGCAGTTTACACCGGGACAGAAACACCGGGGAGCTGTTTTTT.

The V call is TRBV29-1, the J call TRBJ1-2, with 12 nucleotides matching TRBD1. J lost 7 bases, V lost 6 bases, and 3 bases had no gene match. From germline, CDR1 is SQVTM and CDR2 ANQGSEA. This CDR3 contains 12 residues. The CDR3 nucleotides are TGCAGCGTCGGGACAGGGGGCTCTGGCTACACCTTC. Amino acid sequence: CSVGTGGSGYTF.

As to this clone: Other DNA sequences of this sample code for an identical CDR3. CDR3 region: CASSVAGSYEQYF. The CDR3 DNA reads as TGTGCCAGCAGCGTAGCGGGTAGTTACGAGCAGTACTTC. The chain combines TRBV9 with TRBJ2-7; D gene unclear. The CDR3 runs to 13 residues. The germline V gene has CDR1 SGDLS and CDR2 YYNGEE. Trimming removed 0 bases from V and 4 bases from J, with 8 bases in between.

With respect to this clone: Other DNA sequences in this specimen translate into the identical CDR3. This rearrangement joins TRBV7-9 to TRBJ2-6, with 7 bases matching TRBD1. Trimming removed 1 base from V and 2 bases from J; junction bases left unmatched: 2. Germline CDR1 and CDR2: SEHNR and FQNEAQ (reference sequence). The CDR3 covers 16 residues. CDR3: CASSLGQGAGANVLTF. The DNA of the CDR3 is TGTGCCAGCAGCTTAGGACAGGGAGCTGGGGCCAACGTCCTGACTTTC.

V usage is TRBV5-1 and J usage is TRBJ2-3, with 10 bases that match TRBD2. J was trimmed by 4 bases and V by 7 bases; bases with no gene match: 9. The germline CDR1 and CDR2 sequences are SGHRS and YFSETQ. CDR3 length: 15 amino acids. DNA of the CDR3: TGCGCCAGCTGGCCAAGCGGGAGGGCCGCAGATACGCAGTATTTT. Translating gives CASWPSGRAADTQYF.

In this sample, this clone turned up once. V is TRBV13 and J is TRBJ1-2; D gene uncertain. V lost 0 bases, J lost 0 bases, and 8 bases lay in between. The germline gives CDR1 PRHDT, CDR2 FYEKMQ (reference sequence). This CDR3 has 15 residues. The CDR3 DNA reads as TGTGCCAGCAGCTTAGGGTTAGAAGCTAACTATGGCTACACCTTC. As protein: CASSLGLEANYGYTF.

The chain joins TRBV6-6 to TRBJ1-4; possibly TRBD1 for D (6 bases). The CDR3 loop spans 16 amino acids. Germline V lookup: CDR1 MNHNY, CDR2 SVGAGI (reference sequence). V was shortened by 5 bases and J by 8 bases, with 21 bases between the two germline ends. Written as DNA, the CDR3 is TGTGCCAGCAGTACTACAGTCAGGGGAGGATCAGAAAAACTGTTTTTT. Translating it yields CASSTTVRGGSEKLFF.

A word on this clone: This sample also contains other DNA sequences that code for the same CDR3. The chain uses TRBV6-1 and TRBJ2-3; 9 bases line up with TRBD1. The CDR3 sequence is 15 residues long. V gave up 1 base and J gave up 3 bases; unmatched junction bases: 2. Germline V gene data show CDR1 as MNHNS and CDR2 as SASEGT. CDR3 nucleotides: TGTGCCAGCAGTGAAGGTGACAGGGGGACAGATACGCAGTATTTT. It translates to CASSEGDRGTDTQYF.

The chain is built from TRBV30 and TRBJ2-2; TRBD1 aligns across 11 bases. The CDR3 runs to 12 residues. Germline CDR1 GTSNPN, CDR2 SVGIG (reference sequence). Losses at the gene ends were 8 bases for V and 7 bases for J; bases not matched to a gene: 3. CDR3: CAGQGAIGELFF. For the CDR3, the DNA is TGTGCCGGACAGGGGGCGATCGGGGAGCTGTTTTTT. Combining the CDR3 with reference TRBV30 and TRBJ2-2 gives the whole variable domain SQTIHQWPATLVQPVGSPLSLECTVEGTSNPNLYWYRQAAGRGLQLLFYSVGIGQISSEVPQNLSASRPQDRQFILSSKKLLLSDSGFYLCAGQGAIGELFFGEGSRLTVL.

CDR3 loop: CASSPAPGLAGVTQYF. CDR3 nucleotide sequence: TGTGCCAGCAGCCCAGCTCCGGGACTAGCGGGAGTTACGCAGTATTTT. The chain joins TRBV7-9 to TRBJ2-3; 14 nucleotides line up with TRBD2. J gave up 8 bases and V 5 bases, and 9 bases lay outside the gene matches. CDR1 and CDR2 from the germline V gene are SEHNR and FQNEAQ (reference sequence). The length of the CDR3 is 16 residues. The whole variable domain, filled in from reference TRBV7-9 and TRBJ2-3, reads DTGVSQNPRHKITKRGQNVTFRCDPISEHNRLYWYRQTLGQGPEFLTYFQNEAQLEKSRLLSDRFSAERPKGSFSTLEIQRTEQGDSAMYLCASSPAPGLAGVTQYFGPGTRLTVL.

Written as DNA, the CDR3 is TGTGCCAGCAGTACCGGGACAGTCGCACTCTTAGATACGCAGTATTTT. This translates into CASSTGTVALLDTQYF. V and J are TRBV28 and TRBJ2-3; TRBD1 matches 7 bases. The length of the CDR3 is 16 residues. Germline V gives CDR1 MDHEN, CDR2 SYDVKM. Trimming at V came to 5 bases and at J to 5 bases, leaving 13 bases not matched to a gene.